This TCR beta chain was identified during a study of CD8 T cells in Susac syndrome. General study findings and limits: The TCR sequencing and HLA analysis in the study involved a relatively small number of individuals, as the study acknowledged.

V was pared by 0 bases and J by 4 bases, with 12 bases between. The CDR3 is made up of 15 amino acids. Germline V gene sequence: CDR1 LGHDT, CDR2 YNNKEL (reference sequence). The RNA, about 0.45 to 1 ug, was put through reverse transcription using random hexamers. The immunoSEQ assay covered 54 Vbeta and 13 Jbeta segments for CDR3. Using its own MiXCR run on the immunoSEQ multiplex PCR reads, TCRdb lists one record per CDR3 protein. The table lists 100,000 to 150,000 distinct CDR3 sequences, 94% of them singletons, with around 0.12% in the top ten. From blood CD8+ and CD4+ T cells, the TCR beta chain was sequenced. The TEMRA cells underwent FACS enrichment, while the CD8+ and CD4+ T cells underwent negative isolation. As regards this clonotype: The antigen is not known.

The receptor comes from a human donor with multiple sclerosis. The genes are TRBV3-1 and TRBJ1-2, with D unclear. The sequencing input was CD4+ T cells from PBMCs. CDR3 DNA sequence: TGTGCCAGCAGCCAAGAAGGTCGTTCTGCCTATGGCTACACCTTC. Amino acids: CASSQEGRSAYGYTF.